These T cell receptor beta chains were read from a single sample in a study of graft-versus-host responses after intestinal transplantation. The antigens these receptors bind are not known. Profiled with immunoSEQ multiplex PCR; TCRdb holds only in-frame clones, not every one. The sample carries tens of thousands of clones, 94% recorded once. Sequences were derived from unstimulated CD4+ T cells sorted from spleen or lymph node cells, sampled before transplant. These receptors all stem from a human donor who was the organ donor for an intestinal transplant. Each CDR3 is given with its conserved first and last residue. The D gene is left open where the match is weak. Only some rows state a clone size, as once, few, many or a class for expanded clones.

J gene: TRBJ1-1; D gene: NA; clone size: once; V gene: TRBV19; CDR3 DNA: TGTGCCAGTAGTATAACTTTTTCGGAGCCTGAAGCTTTCTTT; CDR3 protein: CASSITFSEPEAFF
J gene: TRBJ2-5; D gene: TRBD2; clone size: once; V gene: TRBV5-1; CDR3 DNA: TGCGCCAGCAGCTTCCTGACTAGCGGGGGGACTTCCCAAGAGACCCAGTACTTC; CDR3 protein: CASSFLTSGGTSQETQYF
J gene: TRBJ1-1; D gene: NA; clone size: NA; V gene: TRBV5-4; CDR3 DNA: TGTGCCAGCAGCTTGGTTCCCGACAGAATGAACACTGAAGCTTTCTTT; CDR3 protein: CASSLVPDRMNTEAFF
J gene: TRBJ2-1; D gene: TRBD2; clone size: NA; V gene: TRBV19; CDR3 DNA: TGTGCCAGTAAAGGTAGACTAGCTCTGGATGAGCAGTTCTTC; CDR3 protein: CASKGRLALDEQFF
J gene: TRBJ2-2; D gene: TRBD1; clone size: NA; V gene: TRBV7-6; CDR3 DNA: TGTGCCAGCAGACAGGACCGGGACAGGGGGCGCTTGGGCACCGGGGAGCTGTTTTTT; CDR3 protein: CASRQDRDRGRLGTGELFF
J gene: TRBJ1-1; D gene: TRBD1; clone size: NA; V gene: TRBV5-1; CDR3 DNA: TGCGCCAGCAGCTGGGGGACAGGGGATCCTGAAGCTTTCTTT; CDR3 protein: CASSWGTGDPEAFF
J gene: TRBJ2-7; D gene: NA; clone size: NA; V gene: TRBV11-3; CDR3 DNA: TGTGCCAGCAGCTTATCCTTTTCTTTCGAGCAGTACTTC; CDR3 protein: CASSLSFSFEQYF
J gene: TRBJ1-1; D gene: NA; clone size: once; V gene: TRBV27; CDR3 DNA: TGTGCCAGCAGTTTAATCGAGGGGAGGAATTCTGAAGCTTTCTTT; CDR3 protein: CASSLIEGRNSEAFF
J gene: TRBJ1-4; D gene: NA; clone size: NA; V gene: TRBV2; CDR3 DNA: TGTGCCAGTATCAGGGCAGTGAAGGAAAAACTGTTTTTT; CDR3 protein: CASIRAVKEKLFF
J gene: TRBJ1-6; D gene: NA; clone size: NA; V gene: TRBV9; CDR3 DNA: TGTGCCAGCAGCGTAGCGCAGGGGAGCTCCTATAATTCACCCCTCCACTTT; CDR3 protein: CASSVAQGSSYNSPLHF
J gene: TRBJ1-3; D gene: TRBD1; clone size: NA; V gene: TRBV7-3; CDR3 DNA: TGTGCCAGCAGCTTAGGGACAGGGTCTGGAAACACCATATATTTT; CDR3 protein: CASSLGTGSGNTIYF
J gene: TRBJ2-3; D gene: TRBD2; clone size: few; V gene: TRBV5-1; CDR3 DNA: TGCGCCAGCACCGAGACTAGCGGGGTCACAGATACGCAGTATTTT; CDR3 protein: CASTETSGVTDTQYF
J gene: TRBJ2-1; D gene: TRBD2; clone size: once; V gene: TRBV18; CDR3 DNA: TGTGCCAGCTCAGCTTCAGCGGGACCGGACATCCATGAGCAGTTCTTC; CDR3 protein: CASSASAGPDIHEQFF
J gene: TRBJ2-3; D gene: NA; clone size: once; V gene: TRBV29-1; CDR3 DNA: TGCAGCACCCGACTTCATTCTACCACAGATACGCAGTATTTT; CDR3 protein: CSTRLHSTTDTQYF
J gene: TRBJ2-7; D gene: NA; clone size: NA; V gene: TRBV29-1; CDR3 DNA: TGCAGCGTTTTGAGGGGATCCTACGAGCAGTACTTC; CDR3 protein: CSVLRGSYEQYF
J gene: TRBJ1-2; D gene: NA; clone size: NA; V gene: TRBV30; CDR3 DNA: TGTGCCTGGAGTAAAAGGAATGGCTACACCTTC; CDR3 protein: CAWSKRNGYTF
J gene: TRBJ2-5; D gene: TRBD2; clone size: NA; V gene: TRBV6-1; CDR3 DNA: TGTGCCAGCAGTGAAAGAATGCCGGGACTAGCGGGGAAGACCCAGTACTTC; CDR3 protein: CASSERMPGLAGKTQYF
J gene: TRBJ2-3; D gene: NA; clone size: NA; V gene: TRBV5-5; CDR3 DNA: TGTGCCAGCAGCTTGCGGGGGCCCACCACAGATACGCAGTATTTT; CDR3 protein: CASSLRGPTTDTQYF
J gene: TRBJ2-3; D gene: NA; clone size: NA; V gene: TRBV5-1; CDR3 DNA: TGCGCCAGCAGCTTGGCCGCGGGGCCTAGCACAGATACGCAGTATTTT; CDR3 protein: CASSLAAGPSTDTQYF
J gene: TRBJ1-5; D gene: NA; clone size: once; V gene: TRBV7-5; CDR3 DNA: TGTGTCAGAAGCTCCCGTAGGAGTTGCAATCAGCCCCAGCATTTT; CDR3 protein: CVRSSRRSCNQPQHF
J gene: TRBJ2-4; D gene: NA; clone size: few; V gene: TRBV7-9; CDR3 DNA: TGTGCCAGCAGCTTAAGTTCTACAGCCTCACAGTACTTC; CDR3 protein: CASSLSSTASQYF
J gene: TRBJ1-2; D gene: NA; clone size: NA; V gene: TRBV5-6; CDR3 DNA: TGTGCCAGCAGCTCCTTTCCAGGGCTTGGCTATGGCTACACCTTC; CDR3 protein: CASSSFPGLGYGYTF
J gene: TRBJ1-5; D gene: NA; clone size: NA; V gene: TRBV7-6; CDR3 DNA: TGTGCCAGCAGCTTAGGAGCGCGACAGCCCCAGCATTTT; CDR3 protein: CASSLGARQPQHF
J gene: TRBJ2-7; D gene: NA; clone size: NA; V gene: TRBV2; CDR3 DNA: TGTGCCAGCAGGATTGAACGGACAGAAACCTACGAGCAGTACTTC; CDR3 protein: CASRIERTETYEQYF
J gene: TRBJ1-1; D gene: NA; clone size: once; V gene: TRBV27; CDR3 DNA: TGTGCCAGCAGTTCGATAGGGGCAGAAGCTTTCTTT; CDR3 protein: CASSSIGAEAFF
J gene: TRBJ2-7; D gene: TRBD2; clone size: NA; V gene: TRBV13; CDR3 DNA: TGTGCCAGCAGGTGGGGACTAGGGCCCCTCGAGCAGTACTTC; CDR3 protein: CASRWGLGPLEQYF
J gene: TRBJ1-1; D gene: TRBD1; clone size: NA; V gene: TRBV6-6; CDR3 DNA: TGTGCCAGCAGTCCCGGACAGGGATCGAACACTGAAGCTTTCTTT; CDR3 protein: CASSPGQGSNTEAFF
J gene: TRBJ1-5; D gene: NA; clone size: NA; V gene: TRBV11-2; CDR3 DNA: TGTGCCAGCAGCCTCGGGCGTGCAGGGAACCGCAATCAGCCCCAGCATTTT; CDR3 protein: CASSLGRAGNRNQPQHF
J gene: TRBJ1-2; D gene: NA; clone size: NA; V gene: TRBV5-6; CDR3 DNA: TGTGCCAGCAGCTTTGGATGGCAGGGTTCGGTAGGCTACACCTTC; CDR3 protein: CASSFGWQGSVGYTF
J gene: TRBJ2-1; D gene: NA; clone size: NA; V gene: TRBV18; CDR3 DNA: TGTGCCAGCTCACCACTAAGAGACAGTTACAATGAGCAGTTCTTC; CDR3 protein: CASSPLRDSYNEQFF
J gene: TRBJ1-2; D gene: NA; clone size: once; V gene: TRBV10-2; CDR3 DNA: TGCGCCAGCAGTGAGTCGGCCTATGGCTACACCTTC; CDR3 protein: CASSESAYGYTF
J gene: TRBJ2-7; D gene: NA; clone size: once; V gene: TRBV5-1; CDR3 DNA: TGCGCCAGCAGCTTGGAGGGGGACTACGAGCAGTACTTC; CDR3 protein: CASSLEGDYEQYF
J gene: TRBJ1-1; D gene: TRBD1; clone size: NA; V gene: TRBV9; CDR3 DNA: TGTGCCAGCAGCGTGACCGGGACAGGGTTGTCTGAAGCTTTCTTT; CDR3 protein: CASSVTGTGLSEAFF
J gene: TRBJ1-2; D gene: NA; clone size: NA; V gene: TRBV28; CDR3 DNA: TGTGCCAGCAGTGCCCGCCGCCTGGGCTACACCTTC; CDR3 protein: CASSARRLGYTF
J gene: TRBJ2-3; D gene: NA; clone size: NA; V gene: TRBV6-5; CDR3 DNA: TGTGCCAGCAGTTATAGGGCCGGCGGGCATCCGGATACGCAGTATTTT; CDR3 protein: CASSYRAGGHPDTQYF
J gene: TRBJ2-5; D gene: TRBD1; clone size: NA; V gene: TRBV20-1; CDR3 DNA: TGCAGTGCTGGCCGGGACAGTGTCCAGTACTTC; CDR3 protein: CSAGRDSVQYF
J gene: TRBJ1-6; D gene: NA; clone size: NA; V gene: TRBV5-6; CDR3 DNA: TGTGCCAGCAGCCCTTCGACAGGCTTGAGTTCACCCCTCCACTTT; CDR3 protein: CASSPSTGLSSPLHF
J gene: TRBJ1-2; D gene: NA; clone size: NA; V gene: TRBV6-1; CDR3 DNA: TGTGCCAGCACCACAGGCTCGGGGATCTATGGCTACACCTTC; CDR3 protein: CASTTGSGIYGYTF
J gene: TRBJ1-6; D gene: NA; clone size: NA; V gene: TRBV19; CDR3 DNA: TGTGCCAGTAGTATTAGTTCAACAGTGGGCTCACCCCTCCACTTT; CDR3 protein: CASSISSTVGSPLHF
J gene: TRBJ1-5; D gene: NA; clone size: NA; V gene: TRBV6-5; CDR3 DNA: TGTGCCAGCAGTTTCGTCGGCGGTAGCAATCAGCCCCAGCATTTT; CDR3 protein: CASSFVGGSNQPQHF
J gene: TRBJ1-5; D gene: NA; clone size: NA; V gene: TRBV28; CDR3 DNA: TGTGCCAGCACCCCTAGCAGGCAGTATAGCAATCAGCCCCAGCATTTT; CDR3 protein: CASTPSRQYSNQPQHF
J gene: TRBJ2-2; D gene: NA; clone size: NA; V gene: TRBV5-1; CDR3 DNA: TGCGCCAGCAGCTTGAAGGAAGAGTTCACCGGGGAGCTGTTTTTT; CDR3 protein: CASSLKEEFTGELFF
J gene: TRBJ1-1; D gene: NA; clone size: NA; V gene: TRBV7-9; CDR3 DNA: TGTGCCACTGAGAAAGGGGCCCCTGAAGCTTTCTTT; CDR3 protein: CATEKGAPEAFF
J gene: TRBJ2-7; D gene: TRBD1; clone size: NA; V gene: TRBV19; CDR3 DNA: TGTGCCAGTAGTAGACAGGGGCTACTTCCTTACGAGCAGTACTTC; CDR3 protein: CASSRQGLLPYEQYF
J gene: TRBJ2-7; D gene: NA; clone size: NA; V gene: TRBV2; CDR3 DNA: TGTGCCAGCAGTGAAACCTCCTACGAGCAGTACTTC; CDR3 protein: CASSETSYEQYF
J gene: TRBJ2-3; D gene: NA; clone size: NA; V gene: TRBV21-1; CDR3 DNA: TGTGCCAGCAGCAAAGACTTGAGCAGACTAGCGGAACGCACAGATACGCAGTATTTT; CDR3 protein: CASSKDLSRLAERTDTQYF
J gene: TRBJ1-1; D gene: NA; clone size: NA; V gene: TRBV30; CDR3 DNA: TGTGCCTGGAGTACAGGGCGGGGGTACACTGAAGCTTTCTTT; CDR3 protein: CAWSTGRGYTEAFF
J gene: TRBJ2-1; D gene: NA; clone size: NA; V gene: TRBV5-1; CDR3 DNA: TGCGCCAGCAGCACGGCAGGTCCGAACAATGAGCAGTTCTTC; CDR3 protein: CASSTAGPNNEQFF
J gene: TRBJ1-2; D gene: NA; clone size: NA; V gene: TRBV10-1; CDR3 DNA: TGCGCCAGCAGTGAGTCGGCCACTAACTATGGCTACACCTTC; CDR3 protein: CASSESATNYGYTF
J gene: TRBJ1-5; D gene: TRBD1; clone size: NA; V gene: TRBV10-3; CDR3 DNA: TGTGCCATCAGTGAACAGTTGACAGGGGGGTTATCCCAGCATTTT; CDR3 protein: CAISEQLTGGLSQHF
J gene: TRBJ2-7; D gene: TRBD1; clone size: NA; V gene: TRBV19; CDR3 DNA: TGTGCCAGTAGTATAGTTTCGCGACAGGGGTTCGGCGAGCAGTACTTC; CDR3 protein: CASSIVSRQGFGEQYF
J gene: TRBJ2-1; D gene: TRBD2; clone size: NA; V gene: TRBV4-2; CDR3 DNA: TGTGCCAGCAGCCAAGGATTTGCGGGGGGGCTTAACAATGAGCAGTTCTTC; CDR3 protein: CASSQGFAGGLNNEQFF
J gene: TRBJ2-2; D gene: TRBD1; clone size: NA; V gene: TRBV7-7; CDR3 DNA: TGTGCCAGCAGCCCTCGACAGGGGGCCGGGGAGCTGTTTTTT; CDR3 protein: CASSPRQGAGELFF